Listed below are T cell receptor beta chains from one sample, sequenced in a study of CD8 T cells in Susac syndrome. TCRdb analysed the immunoSEQ multiplex PCR reads with MiXCR anew, one entry per CDR3 protein. The sample holds about 200,000 distinct CDR3 sequences, 80% to 95% seen once. Sequencing was performed on CD8+ T cells from PBMCs. Every receptor here comes from a human donor with multiple sclerosis. CDR3s leave out the opening cysteine and the closing phenylalanine or tryptophan. The D gene is left open where the match is weak.

CDR3: ASSFRYFTDTQY; D: .; V: TRBV5-6
CDR3: ASSPGLAGADTQY; D: TRBD2; V: TRBV11-2
CDR3: ASSLVANDIQY; D: .; V: TRBV7-2
CDR3: ASSSGDQPQH; D: .; V: TRBV6-5
CDR3: ASSQGSGTGGLNTEAF; D: TRBD1; V: TRBV3-1
CDR3: ASSLDPPSGTIY; D: .; V: TRBV5-6
CDR3: AWSAFDLTTNYGYT; D: .; V: TRBV30
CDR3: SARGRKGEQF; D: .; V: TRBV20-1
CDR3: ASSRTSGANDEQF; D: TRBD2; V: TRBV11-2
CDR3: ASSAGLAGSNEQF; D: TRBD2; V: TRBV9
CDR3: ASRPTRGGGYEQY; D: .; V: TRBV2
CDR3: ASSLTGSTEAF; D: .; V: TRBV27
CDR3: ASSPGQAIEAF; D: TRBD1; V: TRBV11-2
CDR3: ASSLALAVGYT; D: .; V: TRBV7-9
CDR3: ASSQASGGYEQY; D: TRBD2; V: TRBV4-1
CDR3: ASSRGTDLNTEAF; D: TRBD1; V: TRBV4-3
CDR3: ASSQGAFWEQY; D: .; V: TRBV3-1
CDR3: ASSLSPGGWDEQF; D: TRBD2; V: TRBV27
CDR3: AISDPAGEGETQY; D: .; V: TRBV10-3
CDR3: ASSPGQGPSGYT; D: TRBD1; V: TRBV5-1
CDR3: ASSYSGGGGNQPQH; D: .; V: TRBV6-6
CDR3: ASSLNSGTGRTEAF; D: TRBD1; V: TRBV14
CDR3: AWGPGNYGYT; D: .; V: TRBV30
CDR3: ASSQDYTGTPEAF; D: .; V: TRBV4-1
CDR3: ASSQEGRTGEDEKLF; D: TRBD1; V: TRBV4-1
CDR3: AWRDRDIQY; D: TRBD1; V: TRBV30
CDR3: ASSVLGTGGGYEQY; D: TRBD1; V: TRBV7-9
CDR3: ASSMLGVNTEAF; D: .; V: TRBV19
CDR3: SAFHRGGGYGYT; D: .; V: TRBV20-1
CDR3: ASKGVESCSYEQY; D: .; V: TRBV23-1
CDR3: ASSAGLVCRGHQPQH; D: .; V: TRBV6-4
CDR3: ASSHPPLTNSNEQF; D: .; V: TRBV3-1
CDR3: ACSTSGRYEQF; D: TRBD2; V: TRBV30
CDR3: ASSAGENGYT; D: .; V: TRBV2
CDR3: ASSLYSANTGELF; D: .; V: TRBV5-1
CDR3: ASSYPLVRETYEQY; D: .; V: TRBV6-2/TRBV6-3
CDR3: ASSQDSATDGYT; D: .; V: TRBV4-2
CDR3: ASGLAGAEQY; D: TRBD2; V: TRBV6-5
CDR3: ASSHGTSPRETQY; D: TRBD2; V: TRBV12-3/TRBV12-4
CDR3: ASSLAAGSGYEQY; D: .; V: TRBV7-7
CDR3: ASSFGINTGELF; D: .; V: TRBV13
CDR3: ASSGRTESRGDYGYT; D: .; V: TRBV19
CDR3: ASSPPTETFSGNTIY; D: .; V: TRBV7-9
CDR3: ASSPPATGGIGGELF; D: TRBD1; V: TRBV18
CDR3: ASSGWAGEDGYT; D: .; V: TRBV27
CDR3: ASSQQQGAGMNTEAF; D: TRBD1; V: TRBV4-1
CDR3: ASSSSGANVLT; D: .; V: TRBV12-3/TRBV12-4
CDR3: ASSEAGREQF; D: TRBD2; V: TRBV5-8
CDR3: ATSSDRDRNQPQH; D: .; V: TRBV15
CDR3: ASSHLGHEQY; D: .; V: TRBV19
CDR3: ASSSRTSGLYNEQF; D: TRBD2; V: TRBV4-2
CDR3: ASSPHQNEQF; D: .; V: TRBV5-4
CDR3: ASSLKGGGSYEQY; D: TRBD2; V: TRBV27
CDR3: ATEEGGDGELF; D: .; V: TRBV12-3/TRBV12-4
CDR3: ASSPLAGEQF; D: .; V: TRBV6-5
CDR3: ASSIRPVDRPQH; D: .; V: TRBV7-8